The sequence of this TCR beta chain was determined in a study of T cells after posttransplantation cyclophosphamide. Overall study results and limits: Recipient CMV seropositivity and CMV reactivation strongly tracked TRB clonality. Blood and skin or GI T cell repertoires showed limited TRB overlap. Later blood repertoires were often dominated by clones from the donor CD8+ memory compartment.

Note on this clone: The antigen is not known.

Sequencing was performed with immunoSEQ multiplex PCR; in TCRdb, only in-frame clones are kept and a portion is missing. The profile shows some 64,000 clones, roughly 93% of them singletons. The source is a young woman in good health and a related stem cell transplant donor. The sequencing sample was made of PBMCs.

CDR3 sequence (DNA): TGCAGTGCGACAGGGGCCCCTGGGGCCACCTTC. It codes for CSATGAPGATF. The chain is built from TRBV20-1 and TRBJ1-2; 8 nucleotides align to TRBD1. The V gene end was trimmed by 6 bases and the J gene end by 13 bases; junction bases not matched to a gene: 10. The CDR3 is made up of 11 amino acids. Germline lookup yields CDR1 DFQATT and CDR2 SNEGSKA (reference sequence).